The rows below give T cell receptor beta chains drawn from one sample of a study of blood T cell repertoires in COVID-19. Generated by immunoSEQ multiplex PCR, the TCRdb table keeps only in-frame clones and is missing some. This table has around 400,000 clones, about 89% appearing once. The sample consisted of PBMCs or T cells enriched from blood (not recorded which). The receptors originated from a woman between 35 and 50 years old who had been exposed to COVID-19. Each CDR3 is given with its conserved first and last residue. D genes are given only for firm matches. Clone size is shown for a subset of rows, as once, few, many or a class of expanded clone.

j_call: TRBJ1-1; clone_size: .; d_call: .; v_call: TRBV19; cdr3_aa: CASTVQVMNTEAFF; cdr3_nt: TGTGCCAGTACCGTACAGGTCATGAACACTGAAGCTTTCTTT
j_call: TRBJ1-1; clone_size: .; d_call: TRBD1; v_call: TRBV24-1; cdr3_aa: CATREGQGTEAFF; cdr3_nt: TGTGCCACCAGAGAAGGACAGGGGACTGAAGCTTTCTTT
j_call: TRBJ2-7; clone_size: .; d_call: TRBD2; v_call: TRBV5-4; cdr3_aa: CASSLIGLAGVSYEQYF; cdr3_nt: TGTGCCAGCAGCTTGATAGGTCTAGCGGGAGTATCCTACGAGCAGTACTTC
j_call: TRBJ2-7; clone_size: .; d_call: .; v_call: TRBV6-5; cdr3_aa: CASSYRVSYEQYF; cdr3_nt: TGTGCCAGCAGTTACCGGGTTTCCTACGAGCAGTACTTC
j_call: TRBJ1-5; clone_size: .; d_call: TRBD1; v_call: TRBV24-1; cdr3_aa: CATAGQAGQPQHF; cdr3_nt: TGTGCCACCGCCGGACAGGCAGGTCAGCCCCAGCATTTT
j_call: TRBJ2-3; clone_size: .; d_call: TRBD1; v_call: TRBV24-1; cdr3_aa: CATSGTGRGDTQYF; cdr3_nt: TGTGCCACCAGTGGGACAGGGAGAGGAGATACGCAGTATTTT
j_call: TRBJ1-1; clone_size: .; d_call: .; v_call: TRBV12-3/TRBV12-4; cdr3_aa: CASSFGGLEAFF; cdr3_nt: TGTGCCAGCAGTTTCGGGGGGCTTGAGGCTTTCTTT
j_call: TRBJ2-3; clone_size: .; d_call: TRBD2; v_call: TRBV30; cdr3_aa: CAWSQSRTSGSTDTQYF; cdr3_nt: TGTGCCTGGAGTCAATCTCGGACTAGCGGGAGCACAGATACGCAGTATTTT
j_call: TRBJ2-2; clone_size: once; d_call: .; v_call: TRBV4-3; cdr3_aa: CASSEQGWDTGELFF; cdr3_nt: TGCGCCAGCAGCGAACAGGGTTGGGACACCGGGGAGCTGTTTTTT
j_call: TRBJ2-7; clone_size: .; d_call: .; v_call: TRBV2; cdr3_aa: CASSERTDSYEQYF; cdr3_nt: TGTGCCAGCAGTGAGCGGACAGACTCCTACGAGCAGTACTTC
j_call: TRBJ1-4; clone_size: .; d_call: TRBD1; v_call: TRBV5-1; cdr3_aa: CASRQRGPNEKLFF; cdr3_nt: TGCGCCAGCAGGCAAAGGGGGCCAAATGAAAAACTGTTTTTT
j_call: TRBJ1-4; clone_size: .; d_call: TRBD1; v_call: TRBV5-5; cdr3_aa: CASSLRQGGSEKLFF; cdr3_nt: TGTGCCAGCAGCCTCAGACAGGGTGGTTCCGAAAAACTGTTTTTT
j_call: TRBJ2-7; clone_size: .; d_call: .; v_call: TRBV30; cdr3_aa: CAWSLGAREQYF; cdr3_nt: TGTGCCTGGAGTTTGGGGGCCCGCGAGCAGTACTTC
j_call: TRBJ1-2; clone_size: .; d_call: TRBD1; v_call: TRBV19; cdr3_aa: CASSSGTGGLDYGYTF; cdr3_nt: TGTGCCAGTAGTTCCGGGACAGGGGGCTTAGACTATGGCTACACCTTC
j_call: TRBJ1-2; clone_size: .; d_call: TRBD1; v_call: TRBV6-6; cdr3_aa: CASSYPGQGEGYGYTF; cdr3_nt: TGTGCCAGCAGTTACCCTGGACAGGGTGAAGGCTATGGCTACACCTTC
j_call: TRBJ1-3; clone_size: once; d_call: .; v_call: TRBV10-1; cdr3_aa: CASSDRISGNTIYF; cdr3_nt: TGCGCCAGCAGTGATAGAATCTCTGGAAACACCATATATTTT
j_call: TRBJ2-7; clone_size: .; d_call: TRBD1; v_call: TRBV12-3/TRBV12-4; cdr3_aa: CASRRRDSLLF; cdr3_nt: TGTGCCAGCAGACGTCGGGACAGCCTCCTCTTC
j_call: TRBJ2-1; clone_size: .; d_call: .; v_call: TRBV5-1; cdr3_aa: CASSLHPSSYNEQFF; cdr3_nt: TGCGCCAGCAGCTTGCACCCGAGCTCCTACAATGAGCAGTTCTTC